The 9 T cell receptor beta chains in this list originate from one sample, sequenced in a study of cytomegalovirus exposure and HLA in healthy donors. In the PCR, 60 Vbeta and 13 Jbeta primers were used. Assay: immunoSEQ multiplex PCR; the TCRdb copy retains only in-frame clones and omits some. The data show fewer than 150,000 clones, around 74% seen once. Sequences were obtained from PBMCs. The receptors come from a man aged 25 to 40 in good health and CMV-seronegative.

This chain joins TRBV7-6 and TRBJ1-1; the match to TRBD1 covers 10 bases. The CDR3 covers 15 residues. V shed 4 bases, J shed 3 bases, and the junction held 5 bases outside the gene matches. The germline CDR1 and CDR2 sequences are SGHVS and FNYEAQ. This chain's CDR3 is CASSWTGGKDTEAFF. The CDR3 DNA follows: TGTGCCAGCAGCTGGACAGGGGGTAAAGACACTGAAGCTTTCTTT.

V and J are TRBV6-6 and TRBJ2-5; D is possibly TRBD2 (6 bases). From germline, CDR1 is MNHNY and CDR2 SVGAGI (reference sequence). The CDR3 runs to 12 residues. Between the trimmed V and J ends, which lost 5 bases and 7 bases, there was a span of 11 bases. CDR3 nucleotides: TGTGCCAGCAGTCTCTCAGCGGGGACCCAGTACTTC. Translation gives CASSLSAGTQYF.

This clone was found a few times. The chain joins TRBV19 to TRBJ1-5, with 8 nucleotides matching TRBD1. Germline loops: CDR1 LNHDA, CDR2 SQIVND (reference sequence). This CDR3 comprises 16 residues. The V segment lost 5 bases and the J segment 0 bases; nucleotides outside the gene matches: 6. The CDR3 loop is CASSPTGGFSNQPQHF. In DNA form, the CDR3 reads TGTGCCAGTAGTCCTACAGGGGGATTTAGCAATCAGCCCCAGCATTTT.

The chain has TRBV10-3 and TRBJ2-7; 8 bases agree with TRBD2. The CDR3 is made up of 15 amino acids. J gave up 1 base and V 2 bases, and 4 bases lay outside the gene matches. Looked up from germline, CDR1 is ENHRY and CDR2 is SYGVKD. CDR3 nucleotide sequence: TGTGCCATCAGTGAGCCCAGCGGGAGTTCCTACGAGCAGTACTTC. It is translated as CAISEPSGSSYEQYF.

CDR3 nucleotides: TGTGCCAGCATCAGGGAGGAGGACACTGAAGCTTTCTTT. Its protein product is CASIREEDTEAFF. This rearrangement joins TRBV2 to TRBJ1-1, with a tentative D call TRBD1 (5 bases). CDR1 SNHLY and CDR2 FYNNEI come from the germline V gene. The CDR3 contains 13 residues. Deletions cut 7 bases from V and 3 bases from J, with 12 bases between. The variable domain in full, with the rest retrieved from reference TRBV2 and TRBJ1-1, is EPEVTQTPSHQVTQMGQEVILRCVPISNHLYFYWYRQILGQKVEFLVSFYNNEISEKSEIFDDQFSVERPDGSNFTLKIRSTKLEDSAMYFCASIREEDTEAFFGQGTRLTVV.

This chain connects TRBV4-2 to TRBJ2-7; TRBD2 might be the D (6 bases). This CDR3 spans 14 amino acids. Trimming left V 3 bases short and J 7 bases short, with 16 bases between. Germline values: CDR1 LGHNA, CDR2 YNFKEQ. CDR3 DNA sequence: TGTGCCAGCAGCCAGGCAATCTTAGGAGGGGAGCAGTACTTC. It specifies CASSQAILGGEQYF.

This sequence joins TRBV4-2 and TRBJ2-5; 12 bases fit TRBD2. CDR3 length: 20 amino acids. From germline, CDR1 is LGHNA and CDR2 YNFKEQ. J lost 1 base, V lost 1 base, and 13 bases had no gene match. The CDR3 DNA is TGTGCCAGCAGCCAAGGGGTCGGACACCCACTAGCGGGGGGCCAAGAGACCCAGTACTTC. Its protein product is CASSQGVGHPLAGGQETQYF.

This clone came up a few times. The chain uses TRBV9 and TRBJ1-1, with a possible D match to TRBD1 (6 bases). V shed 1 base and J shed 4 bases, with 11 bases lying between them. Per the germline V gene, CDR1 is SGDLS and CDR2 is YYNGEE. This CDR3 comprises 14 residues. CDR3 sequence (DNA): TGTGCCAGCAGCGTAAGGTCAGGGGCCACTGAAGCTTTCTTT. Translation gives CASSVRSGATEAFF. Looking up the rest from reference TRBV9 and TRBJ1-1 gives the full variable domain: DSGVTQTPKHLITATGQRVTLRCSPRSGDLSVYWYQQSLDQGLQFLIQYYNGEERAKGNILERFSAQQFPDLHSELNLSSLELGDSALYFCASSVRSGATEAFFGQGTRLTVV.

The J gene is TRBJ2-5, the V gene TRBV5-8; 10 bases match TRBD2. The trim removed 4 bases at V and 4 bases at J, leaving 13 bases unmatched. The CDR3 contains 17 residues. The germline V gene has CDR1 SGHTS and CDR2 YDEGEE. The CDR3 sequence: CASSLGDSGGAVETQYF. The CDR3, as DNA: TGTGCCAGCAGCCTCGGCGACAGCGGGGGGGCCGTAGAGACCCAGTACTTC.